This TCR beta chain was obtained from a study of shared clonotypes between healthy human individuals. Study as a whole: A few men and two women, aged 18 to 49, were donors.

Regarding the study as a whole: Estimated clonotype richness was generally higher in naive than memory subsets. It was the non-shared clonotypes that had lower generation probabilities than clonotypes shared by all four donors.

Assay execution proceeded at the deep level. Sequencing used immunoSEQ multiplex PCR; TCRdb keeps in-frame clones, though not all of them. The data contain 1.5 million to 2.5 million clones, about 95% of them singletons. For this clone: Its antigen is undetermined.

Selected positively for CCR7 and CD45RO-negative, naive CD8 cells excluded terminally differentiated effector memory CD45RA+ cells. Germline lookup yields CDR1 LGHNA and CDR2 YSLEER. This CDR3 is built from 17 residues. Between the trimmed V and J ends, which lost 0 bases and 5 bases, there was a span of 19 bases. This TCR derives from a man younger than 30 in good health. The rearrangement joins TRBV4-3 to TRBJ2-5; D tentatively fits TRBD1 or TRBD2 (6 bases each). Material for sequencing was naive CD8+ T cells sorted from blood. CDR3 sequence: CASSQDLVRGRGETQYF. CDR3 nucleotide sequence: TGCGCCAGCAGCCAAGATTTAGTTCGGGGGCGCGGGGAGACCCAGTACTTC.